A selection of T cell receptor beta chains follows, all from one sample in a study of blood T cell repertoires in COVID-19. Libraries were prepared by immunoSEQ multiplex PCR; TCRdb keeps only in-frame clonotypes and omits some of them. This table has fewer than 200,000 clones, approximately 79% appearing once. Sequencing used peripheral blood. The receptors originated from a woman older than 75 with acute or convalescent COVID-19. Each CDR3 is given with its conserved first and last residue. D genes are given only for firm matches. The size field is filled for only some rows; it gives once, few, many or a size class.

d_gene | j_gene | v_gene | abundance | CDR3nt | CDR3aa
. | TRBJ1-6 | TRBV3-1/TRBV3-2 | . | TGTGCCAGCAGCCCACAGGATTATTCACCCCTCCACTTT | CASSPQDYSPLHF
. | TRBJ2-2 | TRBV7-9 | . | TGTGCCAGCAGCTTCGGGATCAACACCGGGGAGCTGTTTTTT | CASSFGINTGELFF
. | TRBJ2-1 | TRBV19 | . | TGTGCCAGTAGTATAACAGGTGGCTACAATGAGCAGTTCTTC | CASSITGGYNEQFF
TRBD1 | TRBJ1-1 | TRBV7-9 | . | TGTGCCAGCAGCCCTGGACAGGGTGGCGCTGAAGCTTTCTTT | CASSPGQGGAEAFF
. | TRBJ2-1 | TRBV7-2 | once | TGTGCCAGCAGCCCGACCCGGGAGCGCTACAATGAGCAGTTCTTC | CASSPTRERYNEQFF
. | TRBJ2-2 | TRBV3-1/TRBV3-2 | . | TGTGCCAGCAGCCAAGATGGAGGAAACACCGGGGAGCTGTTTTTT | CASSQDGGNTGELFF
TRBD1 | TRBJ2-3 | TRBV28 | . | TGTGCCAGCAGTACCGGGACAGGGAGAGATACGCAGTATTTT | CASSTGTGRDTQYF
TRBD1 | TRBJ2-7 | TRBV9 | . | TGTGCCAGCAGCGGTCTCCCAGGGGGCCGTAACGAGCAGTACTTC | CASSGLPGGRNEQYF
. | TRBJ2-6 | TRBV2 | . | TGTGCCAGCAGTGAGCGGGGATCTGGGGCCAACGTCCTGACTTTC | CASSERGSGANVLTF
TRBD1 | TRBJ1-1 | TRBV24-1 | few | TGTGCCGTCAGACAGGGAGATTGGACTGAAGCTTTCTTT | CAVRQGDWTEAFF
. | TRBJ2-7 | TRBV3-1/TRBV3-2 | . | TGTGCCAGCAGCCAAGATGAGGAGCAGTACTTC | CASSQDEEQYF
. | TRBJ1-1 | TRBV19 | . | TGTGCCAGTAAAAAGGGGATGAGAGAGAACACTGAAGCTTTCTTT | CASKKGMRENTEAFF
TRBD1 | TRBJ2-1 | TRBV7-9 | . | TGTGCCAGCAGCTTAGTAGAAGGGGGCCCCTACAATGAGCAGTTCTTC | CASSLVEGGPYNEQFF
. | TRBJ2-7 | TRBV19 | . | TGTGCCAGTAGTATAGATCTATCCAGCGGGTACTCCTACGAGCAGTACTTC | CASSIDLSSGYSYEQYF
TRBD2 | TRBJ2-7 | TRBV11-2 | few | TGTGCCAGCAGCTTAGGACTAGCGGACTACGAGCAGTACTTC | CASSLGLADYEQYF
TRBD1 | TRBJ1-2 | TRBV5-1 | . | TGCGCCAGTAAGACAGGGGCCGAAAACTATGGCTACACCTTC | CASKTGAENYGYTF
. | TRBJ2-5 | TRBV5-4 | many | TGTGCCAGCACCCAAGAGGAGACCCAGTACTTC | CASTQEETQYF
. | TRBJ2-2 | TRBV2 | . | TGTGCCAGCAGCGCAAAGGGGGAGAACACCGGGGAGCTGTTTTTT | CASSAKGENTGELFF
. | TRBJ2-4 | TRBV7-9 | . | TGTGCCAGCAGCCCCCAGGGGTTGGTCAAAAACATTCAGTACTTC | CASSPQGLVKNIQYF
. | TRBJ1-2 | TRBV19 | . | TGTGCCAGTAGTATTATGGCAGGGGACTATGGCTACACCTTC | CASSIMAGDYGYTF
TRBD2 | TRBJ2-5 | TRBV4-3 | . | TGCGCCAGCAGCCAAGGGGCGACTAGCGGGACCGAGACCCAGTACTTC | CASSQGATSGTETQYF
. | TRBJ1-6 | TRBV19 | many | TGTGCCAGTAGCCGACAAAATTCACCCCTCCACTTT | CASSRQNSPLHF
TRBD1 | TRBJ2-7 | TRBV5-1 | . | TGCGCCAGCAGCGGGACAGGCTACGAGCAGTACTTC | CASSGTGYEQYF
. | TRBJ1-4 | TRBV4-1 | . | TGCGCCAGCAGCCCCCCCGACAGGATGAATGAAAAACTGTTTTTT | CASSPPDRMNEKLFF
. | TRBJ2-4 | TRBV19 | . | TGTGCCAGTAGTAACCCGGGACACAAAAACATTCAGTACTTC | CASSNPGHKNIQYF
TRBD1 | TRBJ2-1 | TRBV29-1 | . | TGCAGCGCTTCCTCGGGACAGTATTCTGAGCAGTTCTTC | CSASSGQYSEQFF
. | TRBJ1-2 | TRBV30 | once | TGTGCCTGGAGTGTAGGAGGGTCGTATGGCTACACCTTC | CAWSVGGSYGYTF
. | TRBJ1-3 | TRBV2 | . | TGTGCCAGCAGGGCAGTTAGAAACACCATATATTTT | CASRAVRNTIYF
. | TRBJ1-1 | TRBV19 | few | TGTGCCAGTAGTGGGGCGAACACTGAAGCTTTCTTT | CASSGANTEAFF
. | TRBJ1-3 | TRBV10-3 | . | TGTGCCATCAGTGTGGCAGGGGTCCGAAACACCATATATTTT | CAISVAGVRNTIYF
TRBD2 | TRBJ2-5 | TRBV4-2 | . | TGTGCCAGCAGCCGGGCAGGCCGGAGCGGGGGGCAAGAGACCCAGTACTTC | CASSRAGRSGGQETQYF
. | TRBJ2-3 | TRBV5-1 | once | TGCGCCAGCCGTAGAGGCCCCTCTAGCACAGATACGCAGTATTTT | CASRRGPSSTDTQYF
TRBD1 | TRBJ1-1 | TRBV2 | . | TGTGCCAGCAGAGGGACAGGGGAGGCCGCTGAAGCTTTCTTT | CASRGTGEAAEAFF
. | TRBJ1-2 | TRBV24-1 | . | TGTGCCACCAGTGATTCCGGACAGGGCTACACCTTC | CATSDSGQGYTF
TRBD1 | TRBJ1-6 | TRBV18 | few | TGTGCCAGCCGACTGTCGACAGGGCCTAATTCACCCCTCCACTTT | CASRLSTGPNSPLHF
TRBD1 | TRBJ1-2 | TRBV29-1 | . | TGCAGCGCAGGGGGACTAAATGGCTACACCTTC | CSAGGLNGYTF
. | TRBJ2-3 | TRBV5-1 | . | TGCGCCAGCAGCTTGGTCTCGGGGGTGAGCACAGATACGCAGTATTTT | CASSLVSGVSTDTQYF
. | TRBJ1-2 | TRBV28 | . | TGTGCCAGCGAATCCGGACTATCTGACTATGGCTACACCTTC | CASESGLSDYGYTF
. | TRBJ1-5 | TRBV6-4 | . | TGTGCCAGCATAAGAGACAGGCCCAAGCAGGGGCCCCAGCATTTT | CASIRDRPKQGPQHF
TRBD2 | TRBJ2-5 | TRBV9 | . | TGTGCCAGCAGCACGGGACTAGCGTTTCGTGAGACCCAGTACTTC | CASSTGLAFRETQYF
TRBD1 | TRBJ1-6 | TRBV28 | . | TGTGCCAGCAGTAGGGGGGACAGAAATTCACCCCTCCACTTT | CASSRGDRNSPLHF
. | TRBJ2-1 | TRBV4-2 | once | TGTGCCAGCAGCCAAGGGGAGGCTTACGATGAGCAGTTCTTC | CASSQGEAYDEQFF
. | TRBJ1-2 | TRBV6-1 | few | TGTGCCAGCAGTGAAGGCGGCAGCTATGGCTACACCTTC | CASSEGGSYGYTF
TRBD2 | TRBJ2-1 | TRBV5-1 | . | TGCGCCAGCAGCCCAAGGGGGGGGTCCGGGACTAGCAGCTACAATGAGCAGTTCTTC | CASSPRGGSGTSSYNEQFF
TRBD2 | TRBJ2-1 | TRBV5-4 | few | TGTGCCAGCAGATCCGGGACTAGATCCTACAATGAGCAGTTCTTC | CASRSGTRSYNEQFF